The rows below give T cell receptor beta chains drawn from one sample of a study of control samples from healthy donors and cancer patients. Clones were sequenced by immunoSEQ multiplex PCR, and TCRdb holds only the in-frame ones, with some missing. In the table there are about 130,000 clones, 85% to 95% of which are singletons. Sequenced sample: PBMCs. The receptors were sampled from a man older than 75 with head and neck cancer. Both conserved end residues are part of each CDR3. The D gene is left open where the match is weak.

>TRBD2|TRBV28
CASSPWTSGKYEQYF
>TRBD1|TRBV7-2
CASSFLDRGKGNTIYF
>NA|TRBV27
CASKTAQSTDTQYF
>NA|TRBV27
CASSLQLWDEQFF
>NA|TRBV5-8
CASSLVGPVYEQYF
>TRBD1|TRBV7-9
CASSFSGTGGFYYEQYF
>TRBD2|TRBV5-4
CASSLEASGGIVADTQYF
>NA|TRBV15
CATSRDLGTPDNEQFF
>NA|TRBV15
CATSRAGSGNTIYF
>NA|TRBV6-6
CASSYPGTGNTIYF